The 25 T cell receptor beta chains in this list originate from one sample, sequenced in a study of beta chain features in type 1 diabetes. The whole isolated RNA underwent reverse transcription, so sequencing captured expressed TCRB transcripts. The method was immunoSEQ multiplex PCR; TCRdb's version includes in-frame clones alone and lacks a portion of them. Among about 900,000 clones listed, about a sixth were seen once. Sequenced material: naive CD4+ T cells from blood. Receptors originate from a woman between 18 and 29 years old in good health.

The V call is TRBV7-9, the J call TRBJ1-2; TRBD1 agrees at 11 bases. V gave up 7 bases and J gave up 6 bases; unmatched junction bases: 4. The germline gives CDR1 SEHNR, CDR2 FQNEAQ (reference sequence). This CDR3 region has 13 residues. The CDR3 region has the DNA TGTGCCAGCATCAGGACAGGGGGCAATGGCTACACCTTC. It codes for CASIRTGGNGYTF.

This clone was counted between two and nine times. The chain has TRBV7-2 and TRBJ2-1; 8 bases align to TRBD2. Trimming removed 4 bases from V and 11 bases from J; junction bases left unmatched: 7. This CDR3 is 13 amino acids long. From germline, CDR1 is SGHTA and CDR2 FQGNSA. As DNA, the CDR3 is TGTGCCAGCAGCTCGACTAGCGACAGGAAGCAGTTCTTC. This codes for CASSSTSDRKQFF.

This clone was detected a few times. The gene calls are TRBV7-3 and TRBJ1-4; D is ambiguous. This CDR3 has 12 residues. The germline CDR1 and CDR2 sequences are SGHTA and FQGTGA. Trimming removed 6 bases at V and 10 bases at J, with 12 bases between. CDR3 loop: CASSPKGGKLFF. The CDR3 region has the DNA TGTGCCAGCAGTCCCAAGGGTGGAAAACTGTTTTTT.

The chain joins TRBV2 to TRBJ2-7; D tentatively fits TRBD1 or TRBD2 (7 bases each). The CDR3 has 15 amino acids. Germline values: CDR1 SNHLY, CDR2 FYNNEI. V gave up 2 bases and J gave up 9 bases, with 20 bases separating them. The CDR3 spells CASSEIRSTGRGQYF. CDR3 DNA: TGTGCCAGCAGTGAAATCAGGTCGACAGGGAGGGGGCAGTACTTC. Complete variable domain (other parts from reference TRBV2 and TRBJ2-7): EPEVTQTPSHQVTQMGQEVILRCVPISNHLYFYWYRQILGQKVEFLVSFYNNEISEKSEIFDDQFSVERPDGSNFTLKIRSTKLEDSAMYFCASSEIRSTGRGQYFGPGTRLTVT.

This chain links TRBV6-5 with TRBJ1-2; D unresolved. From germline, CDR1 is MNHEY and CDR2 SVGAGI. This CDR3 is 12 amino acids long. V was trimmed by 6 bases and J by 14 bases, leaving 19 bases between them. The CDR3 loop reads CASRDRAPPLTF. DNA of the CDR3: TGTGCCAGCAGGGACCGGGCCCCACCTTTGACCTTC.

This clone occurred a few times. The chain is built from TRBV28 and TRBJ2-2; no clear D. This CDR3 is built from 13 residues. Per germline, CDR1 MDHEN and CDR2 SYDVKM. V dropped 7 bases and J dropped 4 bases, with 10 bases sitting between them. The CDR3 sequence: CASTGPITGELFF. In DNA form, the CDR3 reads TGTGCCAGCACTGGACCGATCACCGGGGAGCTGTTTTTT.

This clone was detected a few times. This chain uses TRBV7-2 with TRBJ2-5, with 11 bases identical to TRBD2. The J segment lost 2 bases and the V segment lost 5 bases, leaving 7 bases of the junction unmatched. The CDR3 runs to 16 residues. CDR1 is SGHTA and CDR2 is FQGNSA in the germline V gene. CDR3 nucleotides: TGTGCCAGCAGCCGCCCGGGACTAGCGGAACAAGAGACCCAGTACTTC. It encodes CASSRPGLAEQETQYF.

V is TRBV13 and J is TRBJ1-3, with no clear D. Trimming took off 4 bases at V and 0 bases at J, with 7 bases between the two ends. The CDR3 totals 14 residues. CDR1 is PRHDT and CDR2 is FYEKMQ in the germline V gene (reference sequence). In nucleotides, the CDR3 is TGTGCCAGCAGCTCCCTCTACTCTGGAAACACCATATATTTT. It yields the protein CASSSLYSGNTIYF.

This clone has just a few counts. The chain carries TRBV10-3 and TRBJ2-1, with TRBD2 matching over 10 bases. Germline CDR1 reads ENHRY; CDR2 reads SYGVKD. Trimming removed 4 bases from V and 8 bases from J; junction bases left unmatched: 11. The CDR3 is made up of 16 amino acids. The CDR3 DNA follows: TGTGCCATCAGTGGGATAGCGGGAGGCTACGGGGATGAGCAGTTCTTC. It yields the protein CAISGIAGGYGDEQFF.

CDR3 bases: TGCGCCAGCAGCTTGGCCCGAGAACACACCGGGGAGCTGTTTTTT. Residues: CASSLAREHTGELFF. The chain combines TRBV5-1 with TRBJ2-2; D unclear. Germline V gene lookup returns CDR1 SGHRS and CDR2 YFSETQ. Trimming pared 0 bases from V and 3 bases from J, leaving 9 bases between. This CDR3 comprises 15 residues. Based on the CDR3 plus reference TRBV5-1 and TRBJ2-2, the full variable domain is KAGVTQTPRYLIKTRGQQVTLSCSPISGHRSVSWYQQTPGQGLQFLFEYFSETQRNKGNFPGRFSGRQFSNSRSEMNVSTLELGDSALYLCASSLAREHTGELFFGEGSRLTVL.

The V and J genes are TRBV4-2 and TRBJ2-7; 12 nucleotides agree with TRBD1. The CDR3 runs to 16 residues. Germline loops: CDR1 LGHNA, CDR2 YNFKEQ. Trimming removed 1 base from V and 3 bases from J; junction bases left unmatched: 4. The CDR3 loop is CASSQVGDRGRYEQYF. The DNA of the CDR3 is TGTGCCAGCAGCCAAGTGGGGGACAGGGGGCGCTACGAGCAGTACTTC.

This rearrangement joins TRBV27 to TRBJ2-1, with D uncertain. CDR3 length equals 12 residues. Trimming pared 7 bases from V and 9 bases from J, leaving 13 bases between. The germline V gene has CDR1 MNHEY and CDR2 SMNVEV (reference sequence). Here the CDR3 reads CASTRSNGEQFF. The CDR3, as DNA: TGTGCCAGCACCCGATCCAACGGTGAGCAGTTCTTC.

This clone was counted between two and nine times. The CDR3 spells CASSGGRRSNEQFF. DNA for the CDR3: TGTGCCAGTAGCGGCGGGAGAAGGAGCAATGAGCAGTTCTTC. The rearrangement joins TRBV19 to TRBJ2-1; 7 bases line up with TRBD2. Germline values: CDR1 LNHDA, CDR2 SQIVND (reference sequence). The CDR3 extends over 14 amino acids. Losses at the gene ends were 6 bases for V and 6 bases for J; bases not matched to a gene: 8.

A few counts support this clone. The gene calls are TRBV28 and TRBJ1-2; the match to TRBD1 covers 7 bases. CDR1 is MDHEN and CDR2 is SYDVKM in the germline V gene. CDR3 length: 16 amino acids. Trimming cost V 5 bases and J 3 bases; bases outside gene matches: 12. CDR3 bases: TGTGCCAGCAGTCCCTACAGGGGTCAGTCCTACTATGGCTACACCTTC. Translating gives CASSPYRGQSYYGYTF.

This clone has only a few counts. The chain is built from TRBV7-9 and TRBJ1-1; 9 bases fit TRBD1. The CDR3 has 15 residues. Germline CDR1 and CDR2: SEHNR and FQNEAQ (reference sequence). V shed 5 bases and J 3 bases; nucleotides not matched to a gene: 7. The CDR3 DNA reads TGTGCCAGCAGCCCGGGACAGGGTTTGGACACTGAAGCTTTCTTT. This translates into CASSPGQGLDTEAFF.

This clone has only a few counts. The chain is built from TRBV7-9 and TRBJ2-1; tentative D call: TRBD2 (6 bases). Germline V lookup: CDR1 SEHNR, CDR2 FQNEAQ (reference sequence). The V and J ends lost 3 bases and 2 bases respectively, with 11 bases between them. This CDR3 comprises 15 residues. The CDR3: CASSFRTTTYNEQFF. CDR3 DNA sequence: TGTGCCAGCAGCTTCCGGACTACCACCTACAATGAGCAGTTCTTC.

The chain combines TRBV6-1 with TRBJ1-5, with 9 bases matching TRBD1. V was clipped by 4 bases and J by 3 bases; unmatched bases: 7. Germline V gene lookup returns CDR1 MNHNS and CDR2 SASEGT. This CDR3 spans 16 amino acids. CDR3: CASSGKGQGYNQPQHF. CDR3 bases: TGTGCCAGCAGTGGTAAGGGACAGGGCTACAATCAGCCCCAGCATTTT.

This clone was detected a few times. The chain links TRBV6-5 to TRBJ1-2, with D possibly being TRBD1 (6 bases). V was shortened by 8 bases and J by 2 bases, with 9 bases between the two germline ends. The CDR3 runs 12 residues. The germline CDR1 and CDR2 sequences are MNHEY and SVGAGI. DNA for the CDR3: TGTGCCAGCGGGGACACCAACTATGGCTACACCTTC. Translation gives CASGDTNYGYTF.

This clone was picked up a small number of times. J is TRBJ2-5 and V is TRBV5-1; TRBD1 agrees at 9 bases. The CDR3 is made up of 16 amino acids. Germline CDR1 SGHRS, CDR2 YFSETQ. J lost 4 bases, V lost 4 bases, and 11 bases had no gene match. The CDR3 DNA is TGCGCCAGCAGCCCCGCGGACAGGGGAAGTCGAGAGACCCAGTACTTC. Protein sequence: CASSPADRGSRETQYF. The full variable domain, completed using reference TRBV5-1 and TRBJ2-5, is KAGVTQTPRYLIKTRGQQVTLSCSPISGHRSVSWYQQTPGQGLQFLFEYFSETQRNKGNFPGRFSGRQFSNSRSEMNVSTLELGDSALYLCASSPADRGSRETQYFGPGTRLLVL.

The CDR3 DNA sequence: TGCGCCAGCAGCCAAGATCGGTTGGAGCCTTCGGCTGAAGCTTTCTTT. The encoded protein is CASSQDRLEPSAEAFF. V and J are TRBV4-3 and TRBJ1-1; D not certain. Germline CDR1 reads LGHNA; CDR2 reads YSLEER. This CDR3 spans 16 amino acids. V lost 0 bases and J 6 bases, leaving 17 bases between the germline ends.

V usage is TRBV27 and J usage is TRBJ1-2, with TRBD1 matching over 9 bases. V gave up 6 bases and J gave up 4 bases; unmatched junction bases: 3. CDR3 length: 13 residues. Germline CDR1 is MNHEY and CDR2 is SMNVEV (reference sequence). CDR3 region: CASRGQGRYGYTF. The CDR3 DNA reads as TGTGCCAGCAGGGGACAGGGACGCTATGGCTACACCTTC.

The chain combines TRBV11-3 with TRBJ2-7; 10 positions match TRBD1. The CDR3 covers 15 residues. Trimming at V came to 1 base and at J to 2 bases, leaving 2 bases not matched to a gene. The germline V gene encodes CDR1 SGHNT and CDR2 YENEEA. CDR3 in DNA: TGTGCCAGCAGCTTAGGGACAGGGGGGACCTACGAGCAGTACTTC. This sequence encodes CASSLGTGGTYEQYF.

This clone was found a few times. The chain combines TRBV28 with TRBJ2-7, with TRBD1 matching 12 bases. The CDR3 runs to 17 residues. Looked up from germline, CDR1 is MDHEN and CDR2 is SYDVKM. The junction had 6 bases not matched to a gene; V was cut back by 2 bases and J by 1 base. The CDR3 DNA sequence: TGTGCCAGCAGTTTAACCGGGACAGGGGGCTTTTCCTACGAGCAGTACTTC. Protein sequence: CASSLTGTGGFSYEQYF.

This clone was detected only a few times. This sequence joins TRBV21-1 and TRBJ2-5; the D call in the table, TRBD2, was not verified against the DNA. TRBV21-1 is a pseudogene. The CDR3 contains 15 residues. The CDR3 DNA follows: TGTGCCAGCAGCAAAGATGAGGGGAGGAATGAGACCCAGTACTTC. This codes for CASSKDEGRNETQYF.

This clone was detected only a few times. The V and J genes are TRBV6-1 and TRBJ2-7, with D perhaps TRBD1 or TRBD2 (5 bases each). The CDR3 runs to 15 residues. V gave up 6 bases and J gave up 6 bases, with 21 bases separating them. The germline V gene encodes CDR1 MNHNS and CDR2 SASEGT. This chain's CDR3 is CASSERGPRMGEQYF. CDR3 in DNA: TGTGCCAGCAGCGAAAGGGGACCCAGGATGGGCGAGCAGTACTTC.